This TCR beta chain emerged from a study of cytomegalovirus exposure and HLA in healthy donors. Study summary: Early released data comprised 75 million to 100 million unique TCRs from HLA-typed donors.

PCR involved 60 Vbeta and 13 Jbeta primers. TCRdb's table, derived via immunoSEQ multiplex PCR, lists solely in-frame clones and lacks some. Counted here are over 120,000 clones, around 82% occurring once; the ten biggest clones make up roughly 2.9%. Germline CDR1 reads SGDLS; CDR2 reads YYNGEE. This CDR3 is 20 amino acids long. V trimming: 6 bases; J trimming: 4 bases; junction bases outside the gene matches: 27. The TCR originated in a female donor in good health and CMV-seronegative. This chain connects TRBV9 to TRBJ1-1; 7 positions agree with TRBD1. The sequenced material came from PBMCs. The CDR3 loop reads CASTLLAPWGTVRLGTEAFF. In DNA form, the CDR3 reads TGTGCCAGCACCCTACTTGCTCCTTGGGGGACAGTACGATTGGGCACTGAAGCTTTCTTT.